The 9 T cell receptor beta chains listed next were all sequenced from one sample in a study of shared clonotypes between healthy human individuals. Sequencing used immunoSEQ multiplex PCR; TCRdb keeps in-frame clones, though not all of them. The sample has about 600,000 clones; 97% are singletons. The sample taken for sequencing was naive CD4+ T cells sorted from blood. The subset here: CD45RA+ positively selected. These receptors were taken from a woman under 40 in good health.

This chain connects TRBV5-4 to TRBJ2-1, with 9 positions matching TRBD2. The germline V gene encodes CDR1 SGHNT and CDR2 YYREEE (reference sequence). The CDR3 runs 13 residues. V shed 1 base, J shed 10 bases, and the junction held 3 bases outside the gene matches. The CDR3 DNA reads TGTGCCAGCAGCTTGAAGGGACTAGCAGAGCAGTTCTTC. This codes for CASSLKGLAEQFF. Together with reference TRBV5-4 and TRBJ2-1, the CDR3 gives the full variable domain: ETGVTQSPTHLIKTRGQQVTLRCSSQSGHNTVSWYQQALGQGPQFIFQYYREEENGRGNFPPRFSGLQFPNYSSELNVNALELDDSALYLCASSLKGLAEQFFGPGTRLTVL.

There are a few counts of this clone. The rearrangement uses TRBV15 and TRBJ1-2; D gene unclear. The CDR3 contains 14 residues. Germline CDR1 and CDR2: LNHNV and YYDKDF (reference sequence). V was shortened by 0 bases and J by 4 bases, with 9 bases between the two germline ends. DNA for the CDR3: TGTGCCACCAGCAGAGATGCGGATACCTATGGCTACACCTTC. Translated, it gives CATSRDADTYGYTF.

This chain links TRBV21-1 with TRBJ2-5; TRBD1 is the table's D call and was not checked against the DNA. TRBV21-1 represents a pseudogene. The CDR3 has 16 amino acids. The CDR3 is CASSKAGGTGKETQYF. The CDR3 nucleotides are TGTGCCAGCAGCAAAGCGGGGGGGACAGGCAAAGAGACCCAGTACTTC.

The gene calls are TRBV19 and TRBJ2-7, with TRBD1 identical over 7 bases. From germline, CDR1 is LNHDA and CDR2 SQIVND (reference sequence). CDR3 length: 13 amino acids. J gave up 3 bases and V 4 bases, and 3 bases lay outside the gene matches. CDR3 DNA: TGTGCCAGTAGTAGGGGGACAGTCTACGAGCAGTACTTC. It codes for CASSRGTVYEQYF.

The chain recombines TRBV6-6 with TRBJ1-2; TRBD1 matches at 8 bases. V was clipped by 5 bases and J by 8 bases; unmatched bases: 10. The germline gives CDR1 MNHNY, CDR2 SVGAGI (reference sequence). This CDR3 is built from 14 residues. In DNA form, the CDR3 reads TGTGCCAGCAGTCCCGGGACAGGTTTTGGGGGCTACACCTTC. Protein: CASSPGTGFGGYTF.

The chain has TRBV19 and TRBJ2-3; 8 nucleotides match TRBD2. V trimming: 3 bases; J trimming: 7 bases; junction bases outside the gene matches: 6. This CDR3 is 14 amino acids long. Germline CDR1 LNHDA, CDR2 SQIVND (reference sequence). Written as DNA, the CDR3 is TGTGCCAGTAGTATCCCGGGAGGGCCGCATACGCAGTATTTT. This translates into CASSIPGGPHTQYF.

J is TRBJ2-2 and V is TRBV5-1; no clear D. Germline CDR1 is SGHRS and CDR2 is YFSETQ. Trimming removed 1 base from V and 2 bases from J, with 6 bases in between. The length of the CDR3 is 14 residues. The DNA of the CDR3 is TGCGCCAGCAGCTTGTCGCTAAACACCGGGGAGCTGTTTTTT. Protein: CASSLSLNTGELFF. Combining the CDR3 with reference TRBV5-1 and TRBJ2-2 gives the whole variable domain KAGVTQTPRYLIKTRGQQVTLSCSPISGHRSVSWYQQTPGQGLQFLFEYFSETQRNKGNFPGRFSGRQFSNSRSEMNVSTLELGDSALYLCASSLSLNTGELFFGEGSRLTVL.

The chain uses TRBV11-2 and TRBJ2-2; tentatively, D is TRBD1 (6 bases). This CDR3 spans 18 amino acids. CDR1 and CDR2 from the germline V gene are SGHAT and FQNNGV. The V gene lost 0 bases and the J gene lost 3 bases, with 17 bases spanning the gap. CDR3 residues: CASSLDWDKKPHTGELFF. In nucleotides, the CDR3 is TGTGCCAGCAGCTTAGATTGGGACAAAAAACCGCACACCGGGGAGCTGTTTTTT.

This clone was seen a single time. The CDR3 loop reads CASSDRQGLIAGYQPQHF. The CDR3 DNA is TGTGCCAGCAGTGACCGACAGGGTCTTATAGCTGGGTATCAGCCCCAGCATTTT. The rearrangement links TRBV6-4 to TRBJ1-5; 7 positions agree with TRBD1. Germline V gene sequence: CDR1 MRHNA, CDR2 SNTAGT. The length of the CDR3 is 18 residues. V lost 2 bases and J lost 5; bases outside the gene matches: 15.